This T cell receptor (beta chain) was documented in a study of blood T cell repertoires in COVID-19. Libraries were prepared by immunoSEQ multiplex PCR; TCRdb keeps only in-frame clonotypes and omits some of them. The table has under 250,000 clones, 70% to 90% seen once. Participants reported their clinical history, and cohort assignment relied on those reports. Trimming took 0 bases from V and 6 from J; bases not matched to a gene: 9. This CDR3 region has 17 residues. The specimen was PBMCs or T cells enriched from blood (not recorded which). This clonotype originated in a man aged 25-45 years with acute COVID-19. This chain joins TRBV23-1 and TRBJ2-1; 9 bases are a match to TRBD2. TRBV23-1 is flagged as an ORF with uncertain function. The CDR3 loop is CASSQSLGGGAGNEQFF. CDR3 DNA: TGCGCCAGCAGTCAATCGCTCGGCGGGGGGGCAGGCAATGAGCAGTTCTTC.